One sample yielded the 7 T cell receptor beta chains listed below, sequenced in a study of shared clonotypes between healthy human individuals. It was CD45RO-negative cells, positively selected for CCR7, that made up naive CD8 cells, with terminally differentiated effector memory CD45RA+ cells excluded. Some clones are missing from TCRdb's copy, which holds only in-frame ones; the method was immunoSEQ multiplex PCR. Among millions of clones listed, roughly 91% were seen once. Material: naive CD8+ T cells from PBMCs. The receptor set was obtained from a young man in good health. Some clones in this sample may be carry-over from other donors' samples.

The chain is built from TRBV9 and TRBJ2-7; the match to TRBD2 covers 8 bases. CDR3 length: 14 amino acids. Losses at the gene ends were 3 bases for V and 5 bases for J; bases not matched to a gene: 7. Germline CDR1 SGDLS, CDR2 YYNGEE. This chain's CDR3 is CASSAWDGGDEQYF. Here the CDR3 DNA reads TGTGCCAGCAGCGCTTGGGACGGGGGGGACGAGCAGTACTTC. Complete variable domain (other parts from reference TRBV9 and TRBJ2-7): DSGVTQTPKHLITATGQRVTLRCSPRSGDLSVYWYQQSLDQGLQFLIQYYNGEERAKGNILERFSAQQFPDLHSELNLSSLELGDSALYFCASSAWDGGDEQYFGPGTRLTVT.

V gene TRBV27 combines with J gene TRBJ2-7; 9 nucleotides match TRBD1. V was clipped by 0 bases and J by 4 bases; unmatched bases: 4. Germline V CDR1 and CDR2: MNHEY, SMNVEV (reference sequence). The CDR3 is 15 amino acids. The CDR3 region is CASSLSEGTGYEQYF. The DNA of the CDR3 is TGTGCCAGCAGTTTATCTGAGGGGACAGGGTACGAGCAGTACTTC.

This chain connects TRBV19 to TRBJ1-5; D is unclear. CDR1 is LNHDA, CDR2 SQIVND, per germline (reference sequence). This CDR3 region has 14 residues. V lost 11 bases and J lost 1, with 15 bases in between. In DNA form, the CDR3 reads TGTGCCCCCCCCCGCAGGCGCAGCAATCAGCCCCAGCATTTT. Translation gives CAPPRRRSNQPQHF.

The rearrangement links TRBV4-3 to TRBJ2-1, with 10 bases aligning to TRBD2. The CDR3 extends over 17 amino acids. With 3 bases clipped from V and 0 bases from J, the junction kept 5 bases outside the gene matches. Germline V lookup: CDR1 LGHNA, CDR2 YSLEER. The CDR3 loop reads CASSHNPSGSSYNEQFF. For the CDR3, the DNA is TGCGCCAGCAGCCACAACCCTAGCGGGAGCTCCTACAATGAGCAGTTCTTC.

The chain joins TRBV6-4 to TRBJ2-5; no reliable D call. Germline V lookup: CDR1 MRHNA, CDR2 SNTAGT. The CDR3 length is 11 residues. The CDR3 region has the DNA TGTGCGGGCGGCACCCAAGAGACCCAGTACTTC. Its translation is CAGGTQETQYF.

The DNA for the CDR3 is TGTGCCAGTAGTATCGCAGGGGGCTTGAGGGAGCAGTACTTC. It codes for CASSIAGGLREQYF. This rearrangement joins TRBV19 to TRBJ2-7; 8 bases agree with TRBD1. Trimming removed 3 bases from V and 7 bases from J; junction bases left unmatched: 8. Germline assignment: CDR1 LNHDA and CDR2 SQIVND (reference sequence). The CDR3 contains 14 residues.

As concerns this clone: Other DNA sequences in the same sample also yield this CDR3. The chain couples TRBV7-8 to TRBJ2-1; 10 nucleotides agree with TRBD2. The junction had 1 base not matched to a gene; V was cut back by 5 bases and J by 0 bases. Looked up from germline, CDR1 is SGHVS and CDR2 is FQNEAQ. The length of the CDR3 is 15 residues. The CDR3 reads CASSASGSSYNEQFF. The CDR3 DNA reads TGTGCCAGCAGCGCTAGCGGGAGCTCCTACAATGAGCAGTTCTTC.